This T cell receptor (beta chain) stems from a study of shared clonotypes between healthy human individuals. Study outcomes and limitations: Some naive CD4 clonotypes, around 5%, turned up in common across several donors.

Trimming removed 2 bases at V and 5 bases at J, with 4 bases between. This CDR3 is 11 amino acids long. The V gene's germline CDR1 is SGHTA and CDR2 FQGNSA. CD45RO-negative cells were positively selected for CCR7, leaving out terminally differentiated effector memory CD45RA+ cells. The data were produced by immunoSEQ multiplex PCR, yet TCRdb's version contains in-frame clones alone and is incomplete. The sample consists of over 750,000 clones, 95% to 97% of them appearing once. In regard to this clone: As yet, its antigen is unknown.

This sequence originates from a man aged 25 to 40 in good health. Material: naive CD8+ T cells sorted from blood. This chain joins TRBV7-2 and TRBJ2-7; D ambiguous. For the CDR3, the DNA is TGTGCCAGCAGCTTAATCGACGAGCAGTACTTC. This sequence encodes CASSLIDEQYF.